A single sample is the source of the 28 T cell receptor beta chains below, sequenced in a study of CD8 T cells in ankylosing spondylitis. A single record per CDR3 protein comes from TCRdb applying MiXCR to the 5' RACE reads. The sample yields fewer than 400,000 distinct CDR3 sequences, roughly 15% seen once. The sample consisted of blood, either unsorted or a sorted T cell fraction (not recorded which). These receptors came from a male donor with ankylosing spondylitis or in good health (not recorded which).

The genes are TRBV5-1 and TRBJ2-5; D is ambiguous. Germline V gives CDR1 SGHRS, CDR2 YFSETQ. The V end was cut by 4 bases, the J end by 2 bases, with 12 bases between. This CDR3 contains 14 residues. The CDR3 sequence is CASSVGGIQETQYF. CDR3 nucleotides: TGCGCCAGCAGCGTAGGTGGAATTCAAGAGACCCAGTACTTC.

There are a few counts of this clonotype. J is TRBJ2-1 and V is TRBV18; D unclear. Between the trimmed V and J ends, which lost 0 bases and 3 bases, there was a span of 9 bases. Per the germline V gene, CDR1 is KGHSH and CDR2 is LQKENI. The CDR3 length is 15 residues. The CDR3 loop is CASSPPVISYNEQFF. DNA for the CDR3: TGTGCCAGCTCACCACCGGTGATTAGCTACAATGAGCAGTTCTTC.

V and J are TRBV6-2 or TRBV6-3 and TRBJ2-7; TRBD2 might be the D (6 bases). The CDR3 totals 15 residues. Looked up from germline, CDR1 is MNHEY and CDR2 is SVGEGT. The ends were cut back, 0 bases at V and 3 bases at J, with 12 bases in the middle. DNA for the CDR3: TGTGCCAGCAGTTACTCGGCCGGAGGGTTCTACGAGCAGTACTTC. Translating it yields CASSYSAGGFYEQYF.

The chain uses TRBV5-1 and TRBJ2-7, with TRBD2 matching over 8 bases. The V and J ends lost 2 bases and 4 bases, in that order; junction bases with no gene match: 8. CDR1 is SGHRS, CDR2 YFSETQ, per germline. The CDR3 extends over 15 amino acids. The CDR3 coding sequence is TGCGCCAGCAGCTTCAGGGCAGGGACTAGGTACGAGCAGTACTTC. It specifies CASSFRAGTRYEQYF.

The V and J genes are TRBV12-3 or TRBV12-4 and TRBJ2-2; tentative D call: TRBD2 (6 bases). Trimming took off 8 bases at V and 4 bases at J, with 14 bases between the two ends. The CDR3 spans 14 residues. The CDR3, as DNA: TGTGCCAGCGCTAGGGACTTCCCCACCGGGGAGCTGTTTTTT. Its protein product is CASARDFPTGELFF.

This clonotype appeared a few times. V usage is TRBV9 and J usage is TRBJ1-1, with no clear D. This CDR3 contains 13 residues. With 0 bases removed from V and 0 bases from J, the gap between germline ends came to 3 bases. Germline CDR1 and CDR2: SGDLS and YYNGEE. The DNA of the CDR3 is TGTGCCAGCAGCGTAGATTTGAACACTGAAGCTTTCTTT. Amino acids: CASSVDLNTEAFF.

This chain connects TRBV6-1 to TRBJ1-5, with D perhaps TRBD1 (5 bases). The CDR3 loop spans 14 amino acids. The V gene's germline CDR1 is MNHNS and CDR2 SASEGT. V was trimmed by 6 bases and J by 0 bases, leaving 9 bases between them. CDR3 amino acids: CASRDTYSNQPQHF. In nucleotides, the CDR3 is TGTGCCAGCAGGGACACCTATAGCAATCAGCCCCAGCATTTT.

This clonotype has just a few counts. The chain couples TRBV11-3 to TRBJ2-1, with unresolved D. V shed 3 bases and J shed 2 bases, with 5 bases lying between them. The CDR3 is 13 residues long. Germline-derived CDR1 and CDR2 are SGHNT and YENEEA. CDR3 bases: TGTGCCAGCAGCTTTACTCCCTACAATGAGCAGTTCTTC. Its protein is CASSFTPYNEQFF.

The CDR3 bases are TGCAGCGCTAAATCCGGGACAGGGGGCTATGGCTACACCTTC. This sequence encodes CSAKSGTGGYGYTF. The genes are TRBV29-1 and TRBJ1-2, with TRBD1 matching over 11 bases. Trimming at V came to 7 bases and at J to 4 bases, leaving 8 bases not matched to a gene. The CDR3 loop spans 14 amino acids. Germline lookup yields CDR1 SQVTM and CDR2 ANQGSEA.

In this sample, this clonotype turned up a few times. Here the CDR3 DNA reads TGTGCCAGCAGCCCCGGGATAATATACACAGATACGCAGTATTTT. This sequence encodes CASSPGIIYTDTQYF. This sequence joins TRBV5-6 and TRBJ2-3; tentatively, D is TRBD2 (5 bases). The CDR3 spans 15 residues. V lost 4 bases and J 2 bases, leaving 14 bases between the germline ends. Germline V CDR1 and CDR2: SGHDT, YYEEEE. The variable domain in full, with the rest retrieved from reference TRBV5-6 and TRBJ2-3, is DAGVTQSPTHLIKTRGQQVTLRCSPKSGHDTVSWYQQALGQGPQFIFQYYEEEERQRGNFPDRFSGHQFPNYSSELNVNALLLGDSALYLCASSPGIIYTDTQYFGPGTRLTVL.

The rearrangement joins TRBV20-1 to TRBJ1-5; 9 bases match TRBD1. Germline V gives CDR1 DFQATT, CDR2 SNEGSKA (reference sequence). V was pared by 6 bases and J by 7 bases, with 7 bases of the junction left unmatched. CDR3 size: 13 residues. The CDR3 coding sequence is TGCAGTGCCTGGGGACAGGGAAACCAGCCCCAGCATTTT. Encoded protein: CSAWGQGNQPQHF.

This clonotype was seen only a few times. The chain has TRBV27 and TRBJ1-2; 7 nucleotides line up with TRBD1. The CDR3 spans 15 residues. Trimming at V came to 6 bases and at J to 5 bases, leaving 12 bases not matched to a gene. The germline CDR1 and CDR2 sequences are MNHEY and SMNVEV (reference sequence). CDR3 in amino acids: CASRLGGGASYGYTF. The CDR3 DNA is TGTGCCAGCAGGCTGGGAGGGGGCGCGAGTTATGGCTACACCTTC.

The V gene is TRBV6-5, the J gene TRBJ1-2; D ambiguous. This CDR3 comprises 15 residues. Trimming stripped 0 bases from V and 0 bases from J, with 8 bases between. Germline V gives CDR1 MNHEY, CDR2 SVGAGI. The CDR3 sequence: CASSYSPQANYGYTF. The DNA of the CDR3 is TGTGCCAGCAGTTACTCCCCTCAAGCTAACTATGGCTACACCTTC.

This clonotype was observed a handful of times. The genes are TRBV30 and TRBJ1-5, with D unresolved. V shed 3 bases and J shed 1 base, with 4 bases lying between them. In germline, CDR1 is GTSNPN, CDR2 SVGIG (reference sequence). This CDR3 is built from 12 residues. This CDR3 reads CAWSPSNQPQHF. The CDR3 DNA reads as TGTGCCTGGAGCCCCAGCAATCAGCCCCAGCATTTT. Together with reference TRBV30 and TRBJ1-5, the CDR3 gives the full variable domain: SQTIHQWPATLVQPVGSPLSLECTVEGTSNPNLYWYRQAAGRGLQLLFYSVGIGQISSEVPQNLSASRPQDRQFILSSKKLLLSDSGFYLCAWSPSNQPQHFGDGTRLSIL.

This clonotype is a singleton in its sample. The chain is built from TRBV5-1 and TRBJ2-1; tentatively, D is TRBD1 (5 bases). Trimming shortened V by 4 bases and J by 4 bases, and 12 bases separated the two germline ends. The CDR3 sequence is 14 residues long. CDR1 SGHRS and CDR2 YFSETQ come from the germline V gene. This CDR3 is CASSPQEVYNEQFF. In DNA, the CDR3 is TGCGCCAGCAGCCCACAGGAAGTTTACAATGAGCAGTTCTTC.

The chain recombines TRBV7-2 with TRBJ2-1; 10 bases map to TRBD1. Germline lookup yields CDR1 SGHTA and CDR2 FQGNSA. The V gene end was trimmed by 5 bases and the J gene end by 2 bases; junction bases not matched to a gene: 3. The CDR3 is 15 residues long. CDR3 DNA: TGTGCCAGCAGCCTGGACAGGGGGACCTACAATGAGCAGTTCTTC. Encoded protein: CASSLDRGTYNEQFF.

V gene TRBV4-1 combines with J gene TRBJ1-2; D may be TRBD1 (5 bases). This CDR3 has 14 residues. Between the trimmed V and J ends, which lost 3 bases and 5 bases, there was a span of 13 bases. CDR1 and CDR2 from the germline V gene are MGHRA and YSYEKL. The CDR3 spells CASSQGEGGYGYTF. CDR3 bases: TGCGCCAGCAGCCAGGGGGAGGGAGGGTATGGCTACACCTTC.

The DNA for the CDR3 is TGTGCCACCAAGACACTCGCGAACACCGGGGAGCTGTTTTTT. It codes for CATKTLANTGELFF. The genes are TRBV19 and TRBJ2-2; D gene unclear. The CDR3 length is 14 residues. CDR1 is LNHDA, CDR2 SQIVND, per germline (reference sequence). Trimming left V 10 bases short and J 0 bases short, with 12 bases between.

This chain connects TRBV14 to TRBJ1-2; D uncertain. Trimming removed 1 base at V and 6 bases at J, with 9 bases between. From germline, CDR1 is SGHDN and CDR2 FVKESK. This CDR3 spans 13 amino acids. CDR3 DNA: TGTGCCAGCAGCCAAGGGACTTTCAATGGCTACACCTTC. Its protein product is CASSQGTFNGYTF.

This chain connects TRBV9 to TRBJ2-2; the D call may be TRBD1 or TRBD2 (5 bases each). Trimming removed 5 bases from V and 10 bases from J, with 21 bases in between. The CDR3 covers 15 residues. Per the germline V gene, CDR1 is SGDLS and CDR2 is YYNGEE. This CDR3 reads CASSEGPTGPAELFF. For the CDR3, the DNA is TGTGCCAGCAGTGAGGGGCCCACAGGCCCCGCGGAGCTGTTTTTT. Together with reference TRBV9 and TRBJ2-2, the CDR3 gives the full variable domain: DSGVTQTPKHLITATGQRVTLRCSPRSGDLSVYWYQQSLDQGLQFLIQYYNGEERAKGNILERFSAQQFPDLHSELNLSSLELGDSALYFCASSEGPTGPAELFFGEGSRLTVL.

This clonotype was observed many times. CDR3 loop: CSGSTGGNYGYTF. CDR3 DNA: TGCAGCGGGTCGACAGGGGGCAACTATGGCTACACCTTC. V usage is TRBV29-1 and J usage is TRBJ1-2; 10 bases are shared with TRBD1. Germline loops: CDR1 SQVTM, CDR2 ANQGSEA. The CDR3 extends over 13 amino acids. V gave up 7 bases and J gave up 2 bases; unmatched junction bases: 4.

This sequence joins TRBV5-1 and TRBJ2-3; a weak D match, TRBD1 (6 bases). This CDR3 region has 16 residues. Germline-derived CDR1 and CDR2 are SGHRS and YFSETQ. Trimming took off 0 bases at V and 3 bases at J, with 14 bases between the two ends. As DNA, the CDR3 is TGCGCCAGCAGCTTGGAAGTCAGGGGTGGTACAGATACGCAGTATTTT. Translation gives CASSLEVRGGTDTQYF.

The table lists this clonotype with many counts. The chain couples TRBV5-1 to TRBJ1-2; D perhaps matches TRBD1 (5 bases). Germline lookup yields CDR1 SGHRS and CDR2 YFSETQ. The CDR3 runs to 12 residues. Trimming removed 0 bases from V and 8 bases from J, with 8 bases in between. CDR3 bases: TGCGCCAGCAGCTTGGCTGAGGGGGGCTACACCTTC. Translated: CASSLAEGGYTF.

This clonotype was detected only a few times. CDR3 in DNA: TGTGCCAGCAGAAGGGGGAGATACGAGCAGTACTTC. It is translated as CASRRGRYEQYF. V is TRBV2 and J is TRBJ2-7; weak D call: TRBD1 (6 bases). Germline-derived CDR1 and CDR2 are SNHLY and FYNNEI. Trimming shortened V by 6 bases and J by 4 bases, and 10 bases separated the two germline ends. CDR3 length: 12 amino acids.

This clonotype was recorded a few times. The chain couples TRBV18 to TRBJ2-2; D tentatively reads TRBD1 or TRBD2 (5 bases each). CDR1 and CDR2 (germline): KGHSH, LQKENI. The ends were cut back, 4 bases at V and 1 base at J, with 16 bases in the middle. This CDR3 region has 17 residues. In DNA form, the CDR3 reads TGTGCCAGCTCACAGGGGACCGCCAGTTTGAACACCGGGGAGCTGTTTTTT. Amino acids: CASSQGTASLNTGELFF.

The chain employs TRBV12-3 or TRBV12-4 and TRBJ1-6; unclear D gene. Deletions cut 5 bases from V and 0 bases from J, with 8 bases between. The CDR3 is 15 residues long. The CDR3 sequence is CASSVESSYNSPLHF. The DNA for the CDR3 is TGTGCCAGCAGTGTCGAGAGCTCCTATAATTCACCCCTCCACTTT.

The gene calls are TRBV9 and TRBJ1-2; 7 bases map to TRBD1. The CDR3 is 14 amino acids. Germline loops: CDR1 SGDLS, CDR2 YYNGEE. V gave up 0 bases and J gave up 6 bases; unmatched junction bases: 5. In DNA, the CDR3 is TGTGCCAGCAGCGTAGGTAGGCAGGGGGATGGCTACACCTTC. It yields the protein CASSVGRQGDGYTF.

The chain employs TRBV11-2 and TRBJ1-3; D remains ambiguous. The germline V gene has CDR1 SGHAT and CDR2 FQNNGV. The V gene lost 5 bases and the J gene lost 1 base, with 12 bases spanning the gap. This CDR3 spans 15 amino acids. The CDR3 is CASSAGGWSGNTIYF. The DNA for the CDR3 is TGTGCCAGCAGCGCTGGCGGGTGGTCTGGAAACACCATATATTTT.